This record looks at one T cell receptor beta chain sequence and its context. This sample stems from a study of PD-L1 blockade in urothelial cancer. On the study more broadly: Enrolled patients had been treated previously with 0 to 3 chemotherapy regimens.

The time point: peripheral blood 6 weeks after treatment start. Germline lookup yields CDR1 MNHEY and CDR2 SMNVEV (reference sequence). Trimming cost V 3 bases and J 7 bases; bases outside gene matches: 7. The CDR3 spans 14 residues. Assay: immunoSEQ multiplex PCR; the TCRdb copy retains only in-frame clones and omits some. The data contain 45,000 to 55,000 clones, roughly 84% of them singletons. The receptor was derived from a man in his fifties or sixties with urothelial cancer. This sample comprised PBMCs, obtained around atezolizumab (anti-PD-L1) treatment. The chain couples TRBV27 to TRBJ1-1; 8 bases align to TRBD1. In nucleotides, the CDR3 is TGTGCCAGCAGTTTGGCAGGGGGCAGGAATGAAGCTTTCTTT. It translates to CASSLAGGRNEAFF.